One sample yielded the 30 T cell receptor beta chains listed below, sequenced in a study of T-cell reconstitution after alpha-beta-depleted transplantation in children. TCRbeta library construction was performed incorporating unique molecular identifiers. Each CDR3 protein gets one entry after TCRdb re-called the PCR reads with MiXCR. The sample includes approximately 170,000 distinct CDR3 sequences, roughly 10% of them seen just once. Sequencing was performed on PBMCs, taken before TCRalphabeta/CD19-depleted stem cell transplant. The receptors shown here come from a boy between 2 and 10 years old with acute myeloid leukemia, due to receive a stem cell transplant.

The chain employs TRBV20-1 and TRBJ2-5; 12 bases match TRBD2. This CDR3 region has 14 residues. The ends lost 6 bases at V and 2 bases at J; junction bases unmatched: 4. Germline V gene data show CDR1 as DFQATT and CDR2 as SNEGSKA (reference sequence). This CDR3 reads CSAGGTSGQETQYF. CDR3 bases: TGCAGTGCAGGAGGGACTAGCGGGCAAGAGACCCAGTACTTC.

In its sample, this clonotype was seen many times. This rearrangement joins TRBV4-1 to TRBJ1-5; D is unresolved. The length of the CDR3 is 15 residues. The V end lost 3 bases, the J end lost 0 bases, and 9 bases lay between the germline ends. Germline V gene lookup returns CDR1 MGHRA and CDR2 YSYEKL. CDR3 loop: CASSHPAVSNQPQHF. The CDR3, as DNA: TGCGCCAGCAGCCACCCCGCGGTTAGCAATCAGCCCCAGCATTTT.

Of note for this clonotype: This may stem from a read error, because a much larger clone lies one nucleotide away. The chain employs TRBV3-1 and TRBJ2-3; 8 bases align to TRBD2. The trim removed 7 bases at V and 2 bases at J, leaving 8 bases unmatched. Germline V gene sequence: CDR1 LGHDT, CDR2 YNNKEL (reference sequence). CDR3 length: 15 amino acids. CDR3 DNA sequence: TGTGCCAGCACCCTCGGCGGGGGGTACACAGATACGCAGTATTTT. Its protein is CASTLGGGYTDTQYF.

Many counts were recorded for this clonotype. The CDR3 DNA is TGTGCCAGCAGCTTAGCGGTCTTCCGCACAGATACGCAGTATTTT. Protein product: CASSLAVFRTDTQYF. V is TRBV5-6 and J is TRBJ2-3; D possibly corresponds to TRBD2 (5 bases). The CDR3 is 15 residues long. CDR1 SGHDT and CDR2 YYEEEE come from the germline V gene. V lost 2 bases to trimming and J lost 1 base, with 11 bases between them. Full variable domain (rest looked up from reference TRBV5-6 and TRBJ2-3): DAGVTQSPTHLIKTRGQQVTLRCSPKSGHDTVSWYQQALGQGPQFIFQYYEEEERQRGNFPDRFSGHQFPNYSSELNVNALLLGDSALYLCASSLAVFRTDTQYFGPGTRLTVL.

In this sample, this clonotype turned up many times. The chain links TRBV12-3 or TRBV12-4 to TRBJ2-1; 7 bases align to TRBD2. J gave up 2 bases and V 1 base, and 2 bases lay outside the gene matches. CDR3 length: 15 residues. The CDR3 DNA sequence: TGTGCCAGCAGTTTAGGGACTAGTACCTACAATGAGCAGTTCTTC. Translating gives CASSLGTSTYNEQFF.

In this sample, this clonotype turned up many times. The CDR3 bases are TGTGCCAGCACCCTGGGGGAAAGCTCCTACGAGCAGTACTTC. Translation: CASTLGESSYEQYF. The chain is built from TRBV7-9 and TRBJ2-7; perhaps D is TRBD1 or TRBD2 (5 bases each). Trimming stripped 7 bases from V and 0 bases from J, with 13 bases between. CDR3 length: 14 amino acids. Germline assignment: CDR1 SEHNR and CDR2 FQNEAQ (reference sequence).

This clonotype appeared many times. The CDR3 nucleotides read TGCAGTGCCAGGGGGTTCTCAGAAAACACCATATATTTT. Translated: CSARGFSENTIYF. This rearrangement joins TRBV20-1 to TRBJ1-3, with TRBD1 identical over 7 bases. The V segment lost 6 bases and the J segment 6 bases; nucleotides outside the gene matches: 8. This CDR3 spans 13 amino acids. Per germline, CDR1 DFQATT and CDR2 SNEGSKA (reference sequence).

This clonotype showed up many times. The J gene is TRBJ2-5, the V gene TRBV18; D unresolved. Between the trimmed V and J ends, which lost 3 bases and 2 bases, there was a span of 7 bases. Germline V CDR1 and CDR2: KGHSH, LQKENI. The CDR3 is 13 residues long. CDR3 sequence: CASSPPTQETQYF. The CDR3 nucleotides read TGTGCCAGCTCACCTCCGACTCAAGAGACCCAGTACTTC.

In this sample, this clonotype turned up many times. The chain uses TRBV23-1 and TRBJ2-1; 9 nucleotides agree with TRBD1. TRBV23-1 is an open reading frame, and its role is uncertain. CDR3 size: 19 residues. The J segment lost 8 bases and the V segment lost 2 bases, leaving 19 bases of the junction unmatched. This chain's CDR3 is CASSQARIPRDRVGDEQFF. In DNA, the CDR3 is TGCGCCAGCAGTCAAGCCCGGATTCCCCGGGACAGGGTTGGGGATGAGCAGTTCTTC.

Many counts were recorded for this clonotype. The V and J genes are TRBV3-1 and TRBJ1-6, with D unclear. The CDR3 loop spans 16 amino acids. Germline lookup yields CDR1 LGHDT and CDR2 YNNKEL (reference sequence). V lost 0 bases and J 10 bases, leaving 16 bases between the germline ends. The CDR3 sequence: CASSQDFSGTGSPLHF. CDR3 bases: TGTGCCAGCAGCCAAGATTTTTCGGGCACGGGCTCACCCCTCCACTTT.

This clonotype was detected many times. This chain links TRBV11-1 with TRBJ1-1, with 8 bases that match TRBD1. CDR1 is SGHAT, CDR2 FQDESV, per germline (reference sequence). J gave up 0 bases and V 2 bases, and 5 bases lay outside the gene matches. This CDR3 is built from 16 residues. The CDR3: CASSLPTGGMNTEAFF. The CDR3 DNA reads TGTGCCAGCAGCTTACCCACAGGGGGTATGAACACTGAAGCTTTCTTT.

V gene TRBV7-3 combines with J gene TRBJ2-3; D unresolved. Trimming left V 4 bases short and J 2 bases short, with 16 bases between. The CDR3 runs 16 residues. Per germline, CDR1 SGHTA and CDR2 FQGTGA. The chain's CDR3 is CASSSGTLPYTDTQYF. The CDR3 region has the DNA TGTGCCAGCAGCTCTGGAACCTTACCCTACACAGATACGCAGTATTTT.

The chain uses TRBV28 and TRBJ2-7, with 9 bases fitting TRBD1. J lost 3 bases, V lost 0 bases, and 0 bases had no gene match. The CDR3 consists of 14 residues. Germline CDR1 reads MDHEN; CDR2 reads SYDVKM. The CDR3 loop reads CASSLWDRGYEQYF. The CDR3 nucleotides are TGTGCCAGCAGTTTATGGGACAGGGGCTACGAGCAGTACTTC.

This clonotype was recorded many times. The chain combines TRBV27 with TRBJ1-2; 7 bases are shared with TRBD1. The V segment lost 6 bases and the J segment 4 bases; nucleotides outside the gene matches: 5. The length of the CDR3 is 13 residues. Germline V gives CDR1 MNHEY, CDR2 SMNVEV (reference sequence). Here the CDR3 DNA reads TGTGCCAGCAGCACGGGACAGTCCTATGGCTACACCTTC. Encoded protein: CASSTGQSYGYTF.

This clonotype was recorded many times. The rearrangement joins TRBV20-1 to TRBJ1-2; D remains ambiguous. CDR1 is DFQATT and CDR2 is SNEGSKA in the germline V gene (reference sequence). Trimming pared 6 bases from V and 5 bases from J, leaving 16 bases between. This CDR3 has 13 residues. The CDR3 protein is CSASTGRGYGYTF. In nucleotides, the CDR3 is TGCAGTGCAAGCACCGGGAGAGGGTATGGCTACACCTTC.

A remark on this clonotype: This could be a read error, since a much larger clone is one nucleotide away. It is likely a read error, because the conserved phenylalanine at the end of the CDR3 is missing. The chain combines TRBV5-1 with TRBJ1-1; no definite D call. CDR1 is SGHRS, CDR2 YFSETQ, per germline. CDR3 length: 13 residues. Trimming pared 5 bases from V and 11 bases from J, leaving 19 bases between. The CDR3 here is CASSPGLGETAFS. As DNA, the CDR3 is TGCGCCAGCAGTCCTGGTCTTGGAGAGACGGCTTTCTCT.

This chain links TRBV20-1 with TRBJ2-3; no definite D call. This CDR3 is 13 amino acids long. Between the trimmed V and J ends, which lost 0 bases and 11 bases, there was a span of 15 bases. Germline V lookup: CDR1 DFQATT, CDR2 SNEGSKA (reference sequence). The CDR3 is CSAREGMGYQQYF. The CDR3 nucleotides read TGCAGTGCTAGAGAGGGGATGGGCTATCAGCAGTATTTT.

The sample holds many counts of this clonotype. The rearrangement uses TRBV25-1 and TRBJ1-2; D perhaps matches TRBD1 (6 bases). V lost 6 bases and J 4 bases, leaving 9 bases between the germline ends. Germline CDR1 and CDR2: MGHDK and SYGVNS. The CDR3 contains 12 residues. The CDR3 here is CASRGGAYGYTF. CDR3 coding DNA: TGTGCCAGCAGGGGGGGGGCCTATGGCTACACCTTC.

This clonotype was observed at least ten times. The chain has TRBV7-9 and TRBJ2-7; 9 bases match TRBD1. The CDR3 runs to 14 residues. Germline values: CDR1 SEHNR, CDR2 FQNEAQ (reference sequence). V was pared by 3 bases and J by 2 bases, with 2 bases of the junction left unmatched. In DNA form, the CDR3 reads TGTGCCAGCAGCTTCGGGACAGGGCCCTACGAGCAGTACTTC. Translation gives CASSFGTGPYEQYF.

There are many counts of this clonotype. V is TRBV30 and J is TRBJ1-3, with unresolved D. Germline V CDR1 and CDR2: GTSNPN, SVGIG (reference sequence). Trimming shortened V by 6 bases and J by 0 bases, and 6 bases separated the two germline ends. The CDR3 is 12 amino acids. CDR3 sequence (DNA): TGTGCCTGTGGGGACTCTGGAAACACCATATATTTT. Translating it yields CACGDSGNTIYF.

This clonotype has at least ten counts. The CDR3: CASSRAGAAIYEQYF. DNA for the CDR3: TGTGCCAGCAGCCGCGCTGGCGCGGCCATTTACGAGCAGTACTTC. The rearrangement links TRBV5-6 to TRBJ2-7; D is unclear. CDR3 length: 15 residues. Trimming took 4 bases from V and 4 from J, leaving 18 bases between them. Germline CDR1 reads SGHDT; CDR2 reads YYEEEE.

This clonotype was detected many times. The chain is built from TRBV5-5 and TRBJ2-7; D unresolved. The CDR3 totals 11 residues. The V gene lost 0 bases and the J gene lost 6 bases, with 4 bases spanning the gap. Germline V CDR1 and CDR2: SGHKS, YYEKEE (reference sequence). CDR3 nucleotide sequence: TGTGCCAGCAGCTTGGCGGGCGAGCAGTACTTC. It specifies CASSLAGEQYF.

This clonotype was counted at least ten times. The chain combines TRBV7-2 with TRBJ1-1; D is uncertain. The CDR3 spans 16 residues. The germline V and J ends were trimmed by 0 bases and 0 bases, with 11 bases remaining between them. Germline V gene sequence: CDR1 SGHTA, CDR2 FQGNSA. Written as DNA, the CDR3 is TGTGCCAGCAGCTTAGCACCCAGCTCAGTGAACACTGAAGCTTTCTTT. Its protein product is CASSLAPSSVNTEAFF. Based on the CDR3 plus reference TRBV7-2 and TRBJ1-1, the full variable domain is GAGVSQSPSNKVTEKGKDVELRCDPISGHTALYWYRQSLGQGLEFLIYFQGNSAPDKSGLPSDRFSAERTGGSVSTLTIQRTQQEDSAVYLCASSLAPSSVNTEAFFGQGTRLTVV.

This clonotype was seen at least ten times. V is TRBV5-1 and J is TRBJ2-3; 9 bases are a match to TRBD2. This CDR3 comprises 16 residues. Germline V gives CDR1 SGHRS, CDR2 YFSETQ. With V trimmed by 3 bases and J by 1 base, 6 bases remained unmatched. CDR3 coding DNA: TGCGCCAGCAGCTCCTTAGCGGGGGCCGGCACAGATACGCAGTATTTT. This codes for CASSSLAGAGTDTQYF.

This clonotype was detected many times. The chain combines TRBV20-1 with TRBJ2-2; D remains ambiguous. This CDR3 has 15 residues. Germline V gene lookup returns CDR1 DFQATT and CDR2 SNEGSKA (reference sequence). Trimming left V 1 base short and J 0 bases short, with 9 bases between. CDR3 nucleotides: TGCAGTGCTAGAGCCATACTTTCGAACACCGGGGAGCTGTTTTTT. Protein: CSARAILSNTGELFF.

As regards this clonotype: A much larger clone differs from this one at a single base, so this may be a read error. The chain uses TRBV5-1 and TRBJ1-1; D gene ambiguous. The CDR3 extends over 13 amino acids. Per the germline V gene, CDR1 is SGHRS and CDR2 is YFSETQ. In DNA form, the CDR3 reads TGCGCCAGCAGCTCACAGCGAAGGCAAGAAGCTCTCTTT. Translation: CASSSQRRQEALF.

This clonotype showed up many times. The CDR3 loop is CASSIGPLPNYEQYF. For the CDR3, the DNA is TGTGCCAGCAGCATCGGCCCGCTACCTAACTACGAGCAGTACTTC. This chain links TRBV7-3 with TRBJ2-7; D ambiguous. Germline CDR1 and CDR2: SGHTA and FQGTGA. V lost 5 bases, J lost 3 bases, and 17 bases lay in between. CDR3 length: 15 residues.

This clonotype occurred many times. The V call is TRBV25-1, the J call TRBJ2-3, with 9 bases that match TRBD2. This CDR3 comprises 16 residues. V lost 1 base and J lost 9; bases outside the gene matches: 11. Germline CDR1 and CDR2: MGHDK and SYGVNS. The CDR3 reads CASSESPSGAPWTQYF. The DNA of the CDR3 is TGTGCCAGCAGTGAATCTCCTAGCGGGGCGCCTTGGACGCAGTATTTT.

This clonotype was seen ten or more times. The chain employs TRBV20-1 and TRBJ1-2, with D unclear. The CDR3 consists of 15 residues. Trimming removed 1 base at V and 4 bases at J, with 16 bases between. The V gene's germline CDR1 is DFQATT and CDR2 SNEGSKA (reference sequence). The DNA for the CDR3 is TGCAGTGCTAGAGCCCAGACGGGTTTTAGCTATGGCTACACCTTC. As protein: CSARAQTGFSYGYTF.

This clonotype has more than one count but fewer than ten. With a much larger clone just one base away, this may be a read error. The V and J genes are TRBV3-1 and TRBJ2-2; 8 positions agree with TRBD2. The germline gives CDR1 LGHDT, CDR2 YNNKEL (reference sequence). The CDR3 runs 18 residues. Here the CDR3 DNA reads TGTACCAGCAGTCCCGGGACTAGGATGGTCGCGAACACCGGGGAGCTGTTTTTT. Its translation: CTSSPGTRMVANTGELFF. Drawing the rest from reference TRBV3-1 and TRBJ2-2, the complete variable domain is DTAVSQTPKYLVTQMGNDKSIKCEQNLGHDTMYWYKQDSKKFLKIMFSYNNKELIINETVPNRFSPKSPDKAHLNLHINSLELGDSAVYFCTSSPGTRMVANTGELFFGEGSRLTVL.